This T cell receptor beta chain appears in the sequencing data of a study of spatial heterogeneity in lung cancer. Study information: The mean occurrence of each unique TCR and UMI combination in raw reads exceeded 8.5.

Indicated time point: sample taken at primary tumor resection. No cells were sorted before sequencing. The whole RNA sequenced was extracted from tumor, nontumor lung or frozen PBMC. TCRdb called the 5' RACE reads again in MiXCR, with one record for every CDR3 protein. Of under 100,000 distinct CDR3 sequences listed, about 9.4% are singletons. Germline loops: CDR1 SGHRS, CDR2 YFSETQ. This CDR3 spans 16 amino acids. Trimming removed 0 bases from V and 5 bases from J; junction bases left unmatched: 3. The starting material was PBMCs, obtained at surgery. The chain joins TRBV5-1 to TRBJ1-5; 12 bases fit TRBD1. The receptor was isolated from a male donor with early-stage non-small cell lung cancer. For the CDR3, the DNA is TGCGCCAGCAGCTTGGATGGGACAGGGGGCTATCAGCCCCAGCATTTT. Residues: CASSLDGTGGYQPQHF.